The 23 T cell receptor beta chains below come from one sample, sequenced in a study of cytotoxic CD8 clonotypes in ibrutinib-treated CLL. The assay was immunoSEQ multiplex PCR, and TCRdb's table has in-frame clones only and misses some. This sample has more than 200,000 clones, with roughly 73% found just once. The sequencing here drew on PBMCs, taken after 12 months of ibrutinib treatment. These TCRs come from a human donor with chronic lymphocytic leukemia.

CDR3 loop: CASREGLSYEQYF. The CDR3 DNA reads as TGTGCCAGCAGAGAGGGCCTCTCCTACGAGCAGTACTTC. The chain uses TRBV2 and TRBJ2-7, with D possibly being TRBD2 (5 bases). V was clipped by 6 bases and J by 0 bases, with 9 bases between them. The CDR3 loop spans 13 amino acids. Germline loops: CDR1 SNHLY, CDR2 FYNNEI. The full variable domain, with the rest looked up from reference TRBV2 and TRBJ2-7, is EPEVTQTPSHQVTQMGQEVILRCVPISNHLYFYWYRQILGQKVEFLVSFYNNEISEKSEIFDDQFSVERPDGSNFTLKIRSTKLEDSAMYFCASREGLSYEQYFGPGTRLTVT.

This sequence joins TRBV2 and TRBJ2-2; D gene ambiguous. Trimming pared 9 bases from V and 4 bases from J, leaving 12 bases between. The CDR3 runs to 13 residues. CDR1 and CDR2 (germline): SNHLY, FYNNEI. The CDR3 protein is CASFGVSTGELFF. CDR3 bases: TGTGCCAGTTTTGGGGTTAGCACCGGGGAGCTGTTTTTT.

V gene TRBV4-2 combines with J gene TRBJ2-7; 11 positions match TRBD2. The CDR3 length is 16 residues. J lost 5 bases, V lost 4 bases, and 10 bases had no gene match. The germline CDR1 and CDR2 sequences are LGHNA and YNFKEQ. The CDR3: CASSPATSGSSDEQYF. CDR3 coding DNA: TGTGCCAGCAGCCCAGCCACTAGCGGGAGTTCAGACGAGCAGTACTTC.

The chain has TRBV28 and TRBJ2-6; TRBD2 is a possible D gene (5 bases). This CDR3 spans 20 amino acids. Germline assignment: CDR1 MDHEN and CDR2 SYDVKM. Trimming pared 8 bases from V and 0 bases from J, leaving 26 bases between. CDR3 protein: CASGRTWASGPHSGANVLTF. The CDR3 nucleotides are TGTGCCAGCGGACGTACGTGGGCAAGCGGACCCCACTCTGGGGCCAACGTCCTGACTTTC.

This chain connects TRBV15 to TRBJ2-7; TRBD2 might be the D (6 bases). The V gene lost 0 bases and the J gene lost 6 bases, with 9 bases spanning the gap. Germline V CDR1 and CDR2: LNHNV, YYDKDF (reference sequence). This CDR3 region has 13 residues. The CDR3 loop reads CATSRDIAVEQYF. The CDR3 DNA is TGTGCCACCAGCAGAGACATAGCGGTCGAGCAGTACTTC.

In this sample, this clone turned up once. This chain uses TRBV6-5 with TRBJ2-7; D gene ambiguous. This CDR3 is built from 15 residues. The V end was cut by 0 bases, the J end by 3 bases, with 12 bases between. Germline V gene lookup returns CDR1 MNHEY and CDR2 SVGAGI. CDR3 coding DNA: TGTGCCAGCAGTTACTCGAGTCTAGACCGCTACGAGCAGTACTTC. This encodes CASSYSSLDRYEQYF.

This clone was counted only a few times. This rearrangement joins TRBV4-1 to TRBJ2-7, with D unclear. CDR1 and CDR2 (germline): MGHRA, YSYEKL. V was shortened by 2 bases and J by 5 bases, with 10 bases between the two germline ends. This CDR3 comprises 13 residues. CDR3 bases: TGCGCCAGCAGCCAAAGTTCCCTGGACGAGCAGTACTTC. Its translation is CASSQSSLDEQYF.

This chain uses TRBV6-1 with TRBJ2-2; maybe TRBD2 (7 bases). Germline CDR1 reads MNHNS; CDR2 reads SASEGT. Trimming removed 7 bases from V and 2 bases from J, with 11 bases in between. The CDR3 has 14 residues. CDR3 in DNA: TGTGCCAGCATGGGCGGGGGCAACACCGGGGAGCTGTTTTTT. Protein product: CASMGGGNTGELFF.

The V gene is TRBV5-1, the J gene TRBJ1-2; the D gene is possibly TRBD1 (5 bases). Germline lookup yields CDR1 SGHRS and CDR2 YFSETQ. This CDR3 region has 15 residues. V was cut by 6 bases and J by 2 bases, with 17 bases left in between. The CDR3 here is CASTNPGTENYGYTF. DNA for the CDR3: TGCGCCAGCACAAATCCTGGGACGGAAAACTATGGCTACACCTTC.

The chain joins TRBV9 to TRBJ2-5; D call uncertain. Germline CDR1 reads SGDLS; CDR2 reads YYNGEE. The V and J ends lost 4 bases and 0 bases respectively, with 1 base between them. The CDR3 totals 11 residues. The CDR3 loop reads CASSNQETQYF. Here the CDR3 DNA reads TGTGCCAGCAGCAACCAAGAGACCCAGTACTTC.

V and J are TRBV10-2 and TRBJ2-1, with 9 bases identical to TRBD2. This CDR3 region has 15 residues. Germline V gene sequence: CDR1 WSHSY, CDR2 SAAADI. With 5 bases clipped from V and 2 bases from J, the junction kept 4 bases outside the gene matches. Written as DNA, the CDR3 is TGCGCCAGCAGTCCGGGACTAGCACCCTACAATGAGCAGTTCTTC. This codes for CASSPGLAPYNEQFF.

In its sample, this clone was seen a few times. The chain carries TRBV2 and TRBJ2-7; maybe TRBD1 (5 bases). CDR3 length: 14 amino acids. Germline V gene data show CDR1 as SNHLY and CDR2 as FYNNEI. V lost 3 bases, J lost 2 bases, and 11 bases lay in between. In DNA, the CDR3 is TGTGCCAGCAGTGACGGCAGGGAAACCTACGAGCAGTACTTC. Its translation: CASSDGRETYEQYF.

This clone came up once. V gene TRBV5-1 combines with J gene TRBJ1-5; tentative D call: TRBD1 (5 bases). Germline lookup yields CDR1 SGHRS and CDR2 YFSETQ. The V end was cut by 1 base, the J end by 7 bases, with 15 bases between. The CDR3 sequence is 15 residues long. The CDR3 spells CASSLNPAGTQPQHF. The CDR3, as DNA: TGCGCCAGCAGCTTGAATCCGGCAGGGACCCAGCCCCAGCATTTT.

This clone has only one observation. The rearrangement joins TRBV29-1 to TRBJ2-4; tentatively, D is TRBD2 (7 bases). This CDR3 region has 14 residues. CDR1 and CDR2 (germline): SQVTM, ANQGSEA. V lost 4 bases to trimming and J lost 8 bases, with 18 bases between them. CDR3 in DNA: TGCAGCGTTGCTGCGGGGGCATCCGACGACATTCAGTACTTC. It specifies CSVAAGASDDIQYF.

Concerning this clone itself: Other DNA sequences in the sample encode the same CDR3. V is TRBV19 and J is TRBJ1-5; D call uncertain. The CDR3 sequence is 13 residues long. Germline V gene lookup returns CDR1 LNHDA and CDR2 SQIVND (reference sequence). Trimming removed 0 bases at V and 2 bases at J, with 2 bases between. The CDR3 protein is CASSIEGNQPQHF. In DNA, the CDR3 is TGTGCCAGTAGTATAGAAGGCAATCAGCCCCAGCATTTT.

The chain recombines TRBV18 with TRBJ1-1, with a possible D match to TRBD1 (5 bases). The CDR3 has 12 residues. The germline gives CDR1 KGHSH, CDR2 LQKENI. The V and J ends lost 3 bases and 7 bases respectively, with 9 bases between them. The CDR3 reads CASSPREGEAFF. The CDR3 nucleotides read TGTGCCAGCTCACCCAGGGAGGGTGAAGCTTTCTTT.

V is TRBV18 and J is TRBJ1-1; possible D gene TRBD1, 5 bases. Germline CDR1 is KGHSH and CDR2 is LQKENI. This CDR3 has 13 residues. Trimming left V 0 bases short and J 8 bases short, with 10 bases between. CDR3 DNA sequence: TGTGCCAGCTCACCACCGGGGCTTGGAGAAGCTTTCTTT. Amino acids: CASSPPGLGEAFF.

The rearrangement uses TRBV1 and TRBJ2-1; TRBD1 is the table's D call, not checked against the DNA. TRBV1 is labeled a pseudogene. The CDR3 sequence is 14 residues long. The CDR3 region has the DNA TGCACCAGCAGCCAAGTTCACAAGTACAATGAGCAGTTCTTC. Residues: CTSSQVHKYNEQFF.

In this sample, this clone turned up a few times. V gene TRBV5-4 combines with J gene TRBJ2-6; D is ambiguous. V was shortened by 0 bases and J by 10 bases, with 8 bases between the two germline ends. Per germline, CDR1 SGHNT and CDR2 YYREEE (reference sequence). The CDR3 totals 13 residues. In DNA, the CDR3 is TGTGCCAGCAGCTTGGAGGTAGAGAACGTCCTGACTTTC. It codes for CASSLEVENVLTF.

The chain is built from TRBV10-3 and TRBJ1-4; weak D call: TRBD1 (5 bases). CDR1 and CDR2 (germline): ENHRY, SYGVKD. V shed 0 bases and J shed 8 bases, with 7 bases lying between them. The CDR3 consists of 13 residues. CDR3 bases: TGTGCCATCAGTGAGTCCTCAGGGGAAAAACTGTTTTTT. This codes for CAISESSGEKLFF.

This clone was recorded many times. The chain links TRBV7-8 to TRBJ2-7, with 9 bases that match TRBD2. Germline V gene lookup returns CDR1 SGHVS and CDR2 FQNEAQ. This CDR3 contains 14 residues. With 10 bases clipped from V and 3 bases from J, the junction kept 10 bases outside the gene matches. Here the CDR3 DNA reads TGTGCCACCCGACCCAGGCGGGGGGGCTACGAGCAGTACTTC. Translated: CATRPRRGGYEQYF.

CDR3 bases: TGTGCCAGCAGTGAAGTTGGGGGCACCTACAATGAGCAGTTCTTC. Its protein product is CASSEVGGTYNEQFF. The rearrangement links TRBV6-1 to TRBJ2-1; tentative D call: TRBD1 (6 bases). Germline lookup yields CDR1 MNHNS and CDR2 SASEGT. The CDR3 extends over 15 amino acids. Deletions cut 1 base from V and 2 bases from J, with 9 bases between.

The CDR3 loop reads CASSTRRAAGSPLHF. In DNA, the CDR3 is TGTGCCAGCAGCACAAGGAGGGCAGCGGGTTCACCCCTCCACTTT. V and J are TRBV13 and TRBJ1-6; D remains ambiguous. CDR3 length: 15 amino acids. Trimming left V 5 bases short and J 9 bases short, with 17 bases between. Germline V lookup: CDR1 PRHDT, CDR2 FYEKMQ (reference sequence). The whole variable domain, remainder taken from reference TRBV13 and TRBJ1-6, is AAGVIQSPRHLIKEKRETATLKCYPIPRHDTVYWYQQGPGQDPQFLISFYEKMQSDKGSIPDRFSAQQFSDYHSELNMSSLELGDSALYFCASSTRRAAGSPLHFGNGTRLTVT.